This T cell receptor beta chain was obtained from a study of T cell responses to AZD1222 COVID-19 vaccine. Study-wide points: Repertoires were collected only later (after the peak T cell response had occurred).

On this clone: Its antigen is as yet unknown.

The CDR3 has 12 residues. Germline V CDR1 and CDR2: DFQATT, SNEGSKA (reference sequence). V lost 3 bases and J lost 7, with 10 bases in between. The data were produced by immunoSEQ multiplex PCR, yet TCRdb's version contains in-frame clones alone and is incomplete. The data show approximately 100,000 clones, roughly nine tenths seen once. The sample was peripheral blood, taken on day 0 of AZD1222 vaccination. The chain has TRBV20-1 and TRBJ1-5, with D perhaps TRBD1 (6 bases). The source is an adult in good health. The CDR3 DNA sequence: TGCAGTGCTAGTGGCGGGGGCCAGCCCCAGCATTTT. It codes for CSASGGGQPQHF.